This T cell receptor beta chain originates from a study of cytomegalovirus exposure and HLA in healthy donors. As for the study in general: Prior work identified more than 90 million unique TCR beta sequences in approximately 180 million T cells. The study's early data release held 75 million to 95 million unique TCRs from HLA-typed donors. Findings of the study overall: In a later analysis, 17,000 or so TCR beta sequences were associated with HLA alleles at 0.05 false discovery rate.

The PCR was carried out with 60 Vbeta primers and 13 Jbeta primers. The data were produced by immunoSEQ multiplex PCR, yet TCRdb's version contains in-frame clones alone and is incomplete. The data hold hundreds of thousands of clones, with 60% to 80% observed a single time. With respect to this clone: No antigen is known for it.

Germline V gene sequence: CDR1 MNHNS, CDR2 SASEGT. CDR3 size: 15 residues. V dropped 6 bases and J dropped 2 bases, with 17 bases sitting between them. The clonotype comes from a male donor in good health and CMV-seronegative. This chain links TRBV6-1 with TRBJ2-7, with D possibly being TRBD1 (6 bases). What was sequenced was PBMCs. CDR3 sequence reads: CASSVQGVLTYEQYF. The CDR3 nucleotides read TGTGCCAGCAGCGTACAGGGTGTCCTCACCTACGAGCAGTACTTC.